In this sample, the clone carrying this T cell receptor beta chain is medium-sized. The CDR3 extends over 15 amino acids. J lost 9 bases, V lost 0 bases, and 5 bases had no gene match. CDR1 is SGHAT and CDR2 is FQNNGV in the germline V gene. Synthesis of TCR beta cDNA was carried out from approximately 0.55 ug total RNA with a constant-region primer. Three nested multiplex PCR rounds, a slightly modified ARM-PCR, produced the libraries for TCR beta. Researchers ran the first two PCR rounds for roughly 11 cycles each with TRBV1-TRBV30 forward primers and a C-beta reverse primer. TCRdb re-analysed the multiplex PCR reads in MiXCR, keeping a single row per CDR3 protein. The sample holds some 100,000 distinct CDR3 sequences, about two thirds seen once. The data belong to a study of tumor-infiltrating lymphocytes in primary liver carcinoma. For each extraction, RNA and DNA were obtained together from about 21-30 mg of unsorted bulk tissue.

This chain links TRBV11-2 with TRBJ1-2, with 12 positions matching TRBD1. The TCR sequence derives from a woman aged 55-75 years with primary liver carcinoma and hepatitis B virus infection. The sequenced sample consisted of liver tumor tissue from sampling region 2. This sample's subset: tumor region T2, inferior pole. The CDR3 DNA sequence: TGTGCCAGCAGCTTAGACCCCGGGACAGGGGGCAGCTACACCTTC. This codes for CASSLDPGTGGSYTF.